These 27 T cell receptor beta chains came from one sample sequenced in a study of CD8 T cells in ankylosing spondylitis. Antigen specificity for these receptors is unknown. The study's findings and limits: About 8 highly homologous variants formed a TCR beta motif that appeared characteristic of ankylosing spondylitis blood.

TCRdb called the 5' RACE reads again in MiXCR, with one record for every CDR3 protein. The sample shows about 90,000 distinct CDR3 sequences, about 8.3% of them seen only once. What was sequenced was blood, either unsorted or a sorted T cell fraction (not recorded which). The receptors were gathered from a male donor with ankylosing spondylitis.

The CDR3 is CSVEKGRNTGELFF. In DNA, the CDR3 is TGCAGCGTTGAAAAGGGTAGGAACACCGGGGAGCTGTTTTTT. J is TRBJ2-2 and V is TRBV29-1; D is uncertain. The germline V gene encodes CDR1 SQVTM and CDR2 ANQGSEA. Trimming took off 2 bases at V and 1 base at J, with 8 bases between the two ends. This CDR3 has 14 residues.

The V gene is TRBV9, the J gene TRBJ2-3, with 11 bases lining up with TRBD2. Losses at the gene ends were 3 bases for V and 4 bases for J; bases not matched to a gene: 7. This CDR3 has 16 residues. Germline lookup yields CDR1 SGDLS and CDR2 YYNGEE. The CDR3 DNA sequence: TGTGCCAGCAGCGCTAGCGGGAGGCGGGGCTCAGATACGCAGTATTTT. Protein product: CASSASGRRGSDTQYF.

This clonotype was counted between two and nine times. The chain joins TRBV6-1 to TRBJ2-7; D remains ambiguous. The V gene's germline CDR1 is MNHNS and CDR2 SASEGT. The CDR3 has 11 residues. Trimming took 4 bases from V and 1 from J, leaving 2 bases between them. DNA of the CDR3: TGTGCCAGCAGTGTTTCCTACGAGCAGTACGTC. Its translation is CASSVSYEQYV.

This clonotype was picked up a small number of times. This chain links TRBV12-3 or TRBV12-4 with TRBJ2-1; no clear D gene. This CDR3 spans 12 amino acids. V was shortened by 6 bases and J by 1 base, with 4 bases between the two germline ends. CDR3 in DNA: TGTGCCAGCAGCGATTCCTACAATGAGCAGTTCTTC. This translates into CASSDSYNEQFF.

The rearrangement links TRBV24-1 to TRBJ2-2, with D possibly TRBD1 on 5 matching bases. Trimming took off 4 bases at V and 4 bases at J, with 12 bases between the two ends. Germline V CDR1 and CDR2: KGHDR, SFDVKD. The CDR3 contains 15 residues. In DNA form, the CDR3 reads TGTGCCACCAGTGAGCAGGACACGTTCACCGGGGAGCTGTTTTTT. Its protein product is CATSEQDTFTGELFF.

This clonotype was detected only a few times. The CDR3 protein is CASSSLISIGTDTQYF. In DNA form, the CDR3 reads TGTGCCAGCAGTTCGTTAATTAGTATTGGCACAGATACGCAGTATTTT. This chain joins TRBV27 and TRBJ2-3; no clear D. Germline V gene lookup returns CDR1 MNHEY and CDR2 SMNVEV (reference sequence). V was pared by 4 bases and J by 1 base, with 15 bases between. This CDR3 has 16 residues.

This clonotype was seen repeatedly, ten times or more. The rearrangement joins TRBV6-2 or TRBV6-3 to TRBJ2-1; TRBD1 matches 7 bases. V was pared by 4 bases and J by 9 bases, with 9 bases of the junction left unmatched. The germline V gene has CDR1 MNHEY and CDR2 SVGEGT. The CDR3 runs 14 residues. The CDR3 region is CASSWPGGFREQFF. DNA of the CDR3: TGTGCCAGCAGTTGGCCAGGGGGATTTCGTGAGCAGTTCTTC.

This clonotype was observed a few times. The V call is TRBV7-6, the J call TRBJ1-1; D is unclear. Germline CDR1 is SGHVS and CDR2 is FNYEAQ. This CDR3 has 12 residues. Deletions cut 5 bases from V and 6 bases from J, with 10 bases between. Written as DNA, the CDR3 is TGTGCCAGCAGCCAAGGAGAGGCTGAAGCTTTCTTT. Protein sequence: CASSQGEAEAFF.

This clonotype was picked up many times. J is TRBJ2-5 and V is TRBV5-1; possible D gene TRBD1, 5 bases. The V gene lost 4 bases and the J gene lost 5 bases, with 18 bases spanning the gap. The CDR3 contains 15 residues. Per the germline V gene, CDR1 is SGHRS and CDR2 is YFSETQ. In nucleotides, the CDR3 is TGCGCCAGCAGCCCCGGTGGGGCCTCCCGGGAGACCCAGTACTTC. Translating it yields CASSPGGASRETQYF.

Ten or more counts support this clonotype. This chain links TRBV4-2 with TRBJ2-7; 9 bases agree with TRBD1. The CDR3 is made up of 17 amino acids. The trim removed 2 bases at V and 1 base at J, leaving 9 bases unmatched. Germline assignment: CDR1 LGHNA and CDR2 YNFKEQ. The CDR3 sequence is CASSQRGGDRGSYEQYF. The DNA for the CDR3 is TGTGCCAGCAGCCAAAGAGGAGGAGACAGGGGGTCCTACGAGCAGTACTTC.

In its sample, this clonotype was seen a few times. The chain employs TRBV7-9 and TRBJ2-6, with TRBD1 matching 7 bases. The length of the CDR3 is 16 residues. Germline CDR1 is SEHNR and CDR2 is FQNEAQ (reference sequence). J was trimmed by 7 bases and V by 1 base; bases with no gene match: 7. CDR3 region: CASSLGVGDRANVLTF. In DNA form, the CDR3 reads TGTGCCAGCAGCTTAGGAGTAGGGGACAGAGCCAACGTCCTGACTTTC.

This clonotype was recorded many times. CDR3 bases: TGTGCCAGCAGTGTATCGCGGACAGGTTCCACAGATACGCAGTATTTT. Translation: CASSVSRTGSTDTQYF. The chain combines TRBV2 with TRBJ2-3; TRBD1 matches 7 bases. With 4 bases clipped from V and 2 bases from J, the junction kept 9 bases outside the gene matches. Germline-derived CDR1 and CDR2 are SNHLY and FYNNEI. CDR3 length: 16 amino acids.

This clonotype was counted only a few times. This chain connects TRBV7-9 to TRBJ2-7; weak D call: TRBD2 (5 bases). The germline gives CDR1 SEHNR, CDR2 FQNEAQ (reference sequence). Trimming left V 5 bases short and J 6 bases short, with 20 bases between. CDR3 length equals 15 residues. CDR3 in amino acids: CASSPYWGDAGEQYF. The CDR3 DNA sequence: TGTGCCAGCAGCCCCTACTGGGGTGATGCGGGCGAGCAGTACTTC. Full variable domain (outside the CDR3, taken from reference TRBV7-9 and TRBJ2-7): DTGVSQNPRHKITKRGQNVTFRCDPISEHNRLYWYRQTLGQGPEFLTYFQNEAQLEKSRLLSDRFSAERPKGSFSTLEIQRTEQGDSAMYLCASSPYWGDAGEQYFGPGTRLTVT.

This clonotype was seen many times. The chain carries TRBV14 and TRBJ2-7; D is possibly TRBD2 (5 bases). The CDR3 is 14 residues long. Trimming removed 2 bases at V and 5 bases at J, with 13 bases between. The germline V gene encodes CDR1 SGHDN and CDR2 FVKESK. The CDR3 nucleotides are TGTGCCAGCAGCCAACCGGGAAACGTCCACGAGCAGTACTTC. It codes for CASSQPGNVHEQYF.

This clonotype was counted at least ten times. The CDR3 nucleotides are TGCAGCGCCAGCGGGGGAACCTACGAGCAGTACTTC. Translated, it gives CSASGGTYEQYF. The chain links TRBV29-1 to TRBJ2-7; 8 nucleotides match TRBD2. The V gene end was trimmed by 7 bases and the J gene end by 2 bases; junction bases not matched to a gene: 4. This CDR3 contains 12 residues. Germline CDR1 is SQVTM and CDR2 is ANQGSEA.

This clonotype was picked up many times. This chain connects TRBV10-3 to TRBJ2-1; the match to TRBD2 covers 8 bases. Trimming took 0 bases from V and 7 from J; bases not matched to a gene: 2. Germline V gives CDR1 ENHRY, CDR2 SYGVKD. CDR3 length: 14 residues. The CDR3, as DNA: TGTGCCATCAGTGAGTCGGGACTAGTAAATGAGCAGTTCTTC. Translated, it gives CAISESGLVNEQFF.

This clonotype occurred many times. This chain links TRBV10-3 with TRBJ2-1, with TRBD2 as a possible D gene (5 bases). V dropped 10 bases and J dropped 6 bases, with 22 bases sitting between them. From germline, CDR1 is ENHRY and CDR2 SYGVKD. There are 15 residues in the CDR3. The CDR3 spells CATTLALEGLNEQFF. Written as DNA, the CDR3 is TGTGCCACCACCCTAGCCCTCGAAGGCCTCAATGAGCAGTTCTTC.

This clonotype was seen a handful of times. The chain has TRBV6-1 and TRBJ2-3; D is perhaps TRBD1 or TRBD2 (5 bases each). V was cut by 0 bases and J by 3 bases, with 13 bases left in between. The CDR3 has 16 residues. Germline V gene lookup returns CDR1 MNHNS and CDR2 SASEGT. The CDR3 spells CASSEAHLGETDTQYF. The DNA of the CDR3 is TGTGCCAGCAGTGAAGCGCATTTGGGGGAAACAGATACGCAGTATTTT.

In this sample, this clonotype turned up many times. This chain connects TRBV27 to TRBJ1-1; D gene ambiguous. The germline CDR1 and CDR2 sequences are MNHEY and SMNVEV (reference sequence). The CDR3 length is 14 residues. Trimming cost V 4 bases and J 0 bases, with 9 bases left between them. Written as DNA, the CDR3 is TGTGCCAGCAGTTCCCAGACGGTGAACACTGAAGCTTTCTTT. Amino acid sequence: CASSSQTVNTEAFF.

This clonotype was seen at least ten times. This chain connects TRBV7-9 to TRBJ2-1, with 9 bases that match TRBD2. Per the germline V gene, CDR1 is SEHNR and CDR2 is FQNEAQ (reference sequence). Trimming removed 4 bases from V and 8 bases from J; junction bases left unmatched: 3. This CDR3 contains 13 residues. DNA of the CDR3: TGTGCCAGCAGCTCGGGACTAGCCGATGAGCAGTTCTTC. It translates to CASSSGLADEQFF.

This clonotype was detected many times. The chain joins TRBV24-1 to TRBJ2-1; D remains unclear. Trimming removed 0 bases at V and 2 bases at J, with 7 bases between. The CDR3 runs to 15 residues. Germline-derived CDR1 and CDR2 are KGHDR and SFDVKD. The CDR3 loop is CATSDLKGAYNEQFF. The DNA of the CDR3 is TGTGCCACCAGTGATTTGAAAGGAGCCTACAATGAGCAGTTCTTC.

The sample holds many counts of this clonotype. V usage is TRBV3-1 and J usage is TRBJ2-1; no reliable D call. Deletions cut 0 bases from V and 4 bases from J, with 7 bases between. The germline gives CDR1 LGHDT, CDR2 YNNKEL (reference sequence). The CDR3 contains 14 residues. CDR3 nucleotide sequence: TGTGCCAGCAGCCAAGATGACGAATACAATGAGCAGTTCTTC. Protein product: CASSQDDEYNEQFF.

This clonotype was seen many times. This sequence joins TRBV9 and TRBJ1-2; a possible D gene is TRBD1 (5 bases). The germline gives CDR1 SGDLS, CDR2 YYNGEE. Trimming cost V 0 bases and J 5 bases, with 8 bases left between them. The CDR3 contains 13 residues. The CDR3 DNA sequence: TGTGCCAGCAGCGTAGGCACAGGATATGGCTACACCTTC. Amino acid sequence: CASSVGTGYGYTF. Supplemented by reference TRBV9 and TRBJ1-2, the full variable domain reads DSGVTQTPKHLITATGQRVTLRCSPRSGDLSVYWYQQSLDQGLQFLIQYYNGEERAKGNILERFSAQQFPDLHSELNLSSLELGDSALYFCASSVGTGYGYTFGSGTRLTVV.

There are a few counts of this clonotype. The chain couples TRBV13 to TRBJ2-7, with TRBD2 matching over 8 bases. This CDR3 has 13 residues. Germline CDR1 reads PRHDT; CDR2 reads FYEKMQ (reference sequence). Trimming cost V 5 bases and J 7 bases; bases outside gene matches: 7. The CDR3 DNA sequence: TGTGCCAGCAGCCGAAGGGTAGCGGGAGAGCAGTACGTC. It specifies CASSRRVAGEQYV.

This clonotype was detected only a few times. The V and J genes are TRBV11-3 and TRBJ2-1; either TRBD1 or TRBD2 may fit D (5 bases each). Germline CDR1 reads SGHNT; CDR2 reads YENEEA. The CDR3 extends over 17 amino acids. V was clipped by 2 bases and J by 0 bases, with 14 bases between them. The CDR3 DNA is TGTGCCAGCAGCTTAACTCGGGGCAGTAGCTCCTACAATGAGCAGTTCTTC. Translating it yields CASSLTRGSSSYNEQFF.

The chain has TRBV30 and TRBJ2-3; either TRBD1 or TRBD2 may supply D (5 bases each). Between the trimmed V and J ends, which lost 1 base and 11 bases, there was a span of 10 bases. The CDR3 is 11 amino acids. The V gene's germline CDR1 is GTSNPN and CDR2 SVGIG (reference sequence). CDR3 DNA sequence: TGTGCCTGGAGTGAGGGGACCCGGCAGTATTTT. Amino acids: CAWSEGTRQYF.

In its sample, this clonotype was seen a few times. J is TRBJ2-1 and V is TRBV7-9; 16 positions agree with TRBD2. This CDR3 is 16 amino acids long. V shed 4 bases, J shed 9 bases, and the junction held 6 bases outside the gene matches. CDR1 is SEHNR, CDR2 FQNEAQ, per germline (reference sequence). The CDR3 DNA sequence: TGTGCCAGCAGCTCCGGGACTAGCGGGAGGGAGGGTGAGCAGTTCTTC. It translates to CASSSGTSGREGEQFF.